Listed here is a single T cell receptor beta chain. Sequencing was performed with immunoSEQ multiplex PCR; in TCRdb, only in-frame clones are kept and a portion is missing. The data contain a few hundred thousand clones, 70% to 90% of them singletons. The entry originates in a study of blood T cell repertoires in COVID-19. The CDR3 spans 17 residues. V lost 5 bases and J lost 9, with 23 bases in between. From germline, CDR1 is MDHEN and CDR2 SYDVKM. The chain joins TRBV28 to TRBJ1-6; D is perhaps TRBD1 (5 bases). This clonotype was sampled from a man aged 18 to 29 with active or convalescent COVID-19. Sequencing was carried out using peripheral blood. The DNA of the CDR3 is TGTGCCAGCAGTATGCCCGACCGGGACTGGCGACTTTCACCCCTCCACTTT. Its protein product is CASSMPDRDWRLSPLHF.